Below are 32 T cell receptor beta chains sequenced from a single sample in a study of blood T cells in healthy people across ages. Primed by a sample-barcoded 5' primer and a J-beta primer mix, a second PCR proceeded for about 7 to 11 cycles. TCRdb used MiXCR to reprocess the 5' RACE reads, holding one entry per CDR3 protein. The sample lists around 1.5 million distinct CDR3 sequences, around 55% occurring once. Sequenced: blood. Receptors originate from a man aged 18 to 29 in good health.

This clonotype has just a few counts. The chain has TRBV27 and TRBJ1-1; D is perhaps TRBD1 (5 bases). This CDR3 spans 14 amino acids. V lost 2 bases to trimming and J lost 2 bases, with 9 bases between them. The germline gives CDR1 MNHEY, CDR2 SMNVEV (reference sequence). The CDR3 region is CASSLLDRNTEAFF. DNA for the CDR3: TGTGCCAGCAGTTTACTTGACAGAAACACTGAAGCTTTCTTT.

Only one count was recorded for this clonotype. The CDR3 sequence is CSASQGGISGNTIYF. The CDR3 bases are TGCAGCGCAAGCCAGGGGGGCATTTCTGGAAACACCATATATTTT. This chain links TRBV29-1 with TRBJ1-3; 7 positions match TRBD1. The CDR3 runs to 15 residues. J lost 1 base, V lost 7 bases, and 10 bases had no gene match. Germline-derived CDR1 and CDR2 are SQVTM and ANQGSEA.

This clonotype was counted only a few times. DNA for the CDR3: TGTGCCAGCAGCTTGGAGGGAGGAGGCAAAAACATTCAGTACTTC. It encodes CASSLEGGGKNIQYF. The chain is built from TRBV5-6 and TRBJ2-4, with a weak D call TRBD2 (6 bases). Trimming stripped 0 bases from V and 3 bases from J, with 10 bases between. CDR1 is SGHDT and CDR2 is YYEEEE in the germline V gene. The CDR3 totals 15 residues.

A few counts support this clonotype. The chain has TRBV5-1 and TRBJ2-7, with 10 bases fitting TRBD2. The assigned J gene may be wrong: the sequence end matches TRBJ2-5 better. The CDR3 covers 15 residues. Per the germline V gene, CDR1 is SGHRS and CDR2 is YFSETQ. CDR3 coding DNA: TGCGCCAGCAGCTTGGAAACTAGCGGGATACAGACCCAGTACTTC. This sequence encodes CASSLETSGIQTQYF.

The genes are TRBV4-1 and TRBJ2-1, with D possibly TRBD1 on 5 matching bases. The CDR3 loop spans 13 amino acids. V was trimmed by 1 base and J by 8 bases, leaving 9 bases between them. In germline, CDR1 is MGHRA, CDR2 YSYEKL. CDR3 bases: TGCGCCAGCAGCCAAGTGGGGCAGGATGAGCAGTTCTTC. This sequence encodes CASSQVGQDEQFF.

The chain has TRBV6-5 and TRBJ1-5, with 7 positions matching TRBD1. The V gene end was trimmed by 2 bases and the J gene end by 7 bases; junction bases not matched to a gene: 2. CDR3 size: 13 residues. Germline lookup yields CDR1 MNHEY and CDR2 SVGAGI. The CDR3 sequence is CASSYDRAQPQHF. CDR3 DNA sequence: TGTGCCAGCAGTTACGACAGGGCCCAGCCCCAGCATTTT.

V gene TRBV29-1 combines with J gene TRBJ2-5; possible D gene TRBD2, 6 bases. The CDR3 has 14 amino acids. V was pared by 3 bases and J by 4 bases, with 15 bases between. Germline-derived CDR1 and CDR2 are SQVTM and ANQGSEA. The CDR3 spells CSVDGLGGPETQYF. The CDR3, as DNA: TGCAGCGTTGATGGGTTGGGGGGTCCAGAGACCCAGTACTTC. The full variable domain, with the rest looked up from reference TRBV29-1 and TRBJ2-5, is SAVISQKPSRDICQRGTSLTIQCQVDSQVTMMFWYRQQPGQSLTLIATANQGSEATYESGFVIDKFPISRPNLTFSTLTVSNMSPEDSSIYLCSVDGLGGPETQYFGPGTRLLVL.

V gene TRBV12-3 or TRBV12-4 combines with J gene TRBJ1-1, with D tentatively TRBD1 (5 bases). The CDR3 totals 13 residues. V was trimmed by 8 bases and J by 6 bases, leaving 16 bases between them. As DNA, the CDR3 is TGTGCCAGCGATTTCAGCTGGGGCGCTGAAGCTTTCTTT. It encodes CASDFSWGAEAFF.

The J gene is TRBJ2-5, the V gene TRBV29-1; D is perhaps TRBD1 (6 bases). The CDR3 runs to 13 residues. V shed 3 bases and J shed 0 bases, with 8 bases lying between them. Germline V gene sequence: CDR1 SQVTM, CDR2 ANQGSEA. The CDR3 region is CSVEWTDQETQYF. The CDR3 region has the DNA TGCAGCGTTGAGTGGACAGACCAAGAGACCCAGTACTTC.

The chain is built from TRBV15 and TRBJ1-4; D is perhaps TRBD1 (5 bases). V lost 0 bases and J 7 bases, leaving 27 bases between the germline ends. Germline loops: CDR1 LNHNV, CDR2 YYDKDF (reference sequence). There are 20 residues in the CDR3. CDR3 bases: TGTGCCACCAGCAGAGATTCAAGGGGCTATGGAGGAATAGCCGGTGAAAAACTGTTTTTT. This sequence encodes CATSRDSRGYGGIAGEKLFF.

This clonotype came up a few times. This chain links TRBV29-1 with TRBJ2-5, with TRBD2 identical over 8 bases. The CDR3 runs to 12 residues. Losses at the gene ends were 8 bases for V and 5 bases for J; bases not matched to a gene: 7. Germline V CDR1 and CDR2: SQVTM, ANQGSEA. CDR3 protein: CSSDGGGETQYF. The CDR3, as DNA: TGCAGCTCTGACGGCGGGGGGGAGACCCAGTACTTC.

The chain employs TRBV11-2 and TRBJ2-3; weak D call: TRBD1 (6 bases). The V end was cut by 3 bases, the J end by 1 base, with 20 bases between. Germline lookup yields CDR1 SGHAT and CDR2 FQNNGV. The CDR3 has 18 residues. The CDR3 region has the DNA TGTGCCAGCAGCTTGGGCGGAAGGGCAGGGGACGGCACAGATACGCAGTATTTT. As protein: CASSLGGRAGDGTDTQYF. The variable domain in full, completed from reference TRBV11-2 and TRBJ2-3, reads EAGVAQSPRYKIIEKRQSVAFWCNPISGHATLYWYQQILGQGPKLLIQFQNNGVVDDSQLPKDRFSAERLKGVDSTLKIQPAKLEDSAVYLCASSLGGRAGDGTDTQYFGPGTRLTVL.

This chain links TRBV27 with TRBJ1-1; no clear D gene. With 2 bases removed from V and 5 bases from J, the gap between germline ends came to 9 bases. The CDR3 length is 13 residues. CDR1 is MNHEY and CDR2 is SMNVEV in the germline V gene (reference sequence). The CDR3 is CASSLKSRTEAFF. DNA for the CDR3: TGTGCCAGCAGTTTAAAGTCGCGGACTGAAGCTTTCTTT.

Many counts were recorded for this clonotype. CDR3 sequence: CSASIADTQYF. Written as DNA, the CDR3 is TGCAGTGCTAGTATCGCAGATACGCAGTATTTT. V usage is TRBV20-1 and J usage is TRBJ2-3; D remains unclear. The CDR3 sequence is 11 residues long. V lost 3 bases and J lost 4, with 5 bases in between. From germline, CDR1 is DFQATT and CDR2 SNEGSKA (reference sequence).

In this sample, this clonotype turned up a few times. The chain uses TRBV6-5 and TRBJ2-1; D remains unclear. The length of the CDR3 is 15 residues. Germline V gene data show CDR1 as MNHEY and CDR2 as SVGAGI. The ends were cut back, 4 bases at V and 3 bases at J, with 13 bases in the middle. CDR3 sequence reads: CASSSRSLGYNEQFF. The CDR3 DNA is TGTGCCAGCAGTTCCCGGAGTTTAGGCTACAATGAGCAGTTCTTC.

The chain is built from TRBV29-1 and TRBJ1-2; no definite D call. Germline V gene lookup returns CDR1 SQVTM and CDR2 ANQGSEA. This CDR3 is built from 13 residues. The CDR3 sequence is CMIDPPFDYGYTF. Here the CDR3 DNA reads TGCATGATCGACCCCCCCTTCGACTATGGCTACACCTTC.

This clonotype has a single count. The CDR3, as DNA: TGCAGTGCTAGTGTGACTAGCGGGACAATCCAAGAGACCCAGTACTTC. This codes for CSASVTSGTIQETQYF. This chain links TRBV20-1 with TRBJ2-4; 11 bases agree with TRBD2. The J call could be wrong; TRBJ2-5 is a better fit for the DNA end. The CDR3 runs to 16 residues. The germline gives CDR1 DFQATT, CDR2 SNEGSKA (reference sequence).

CDR3 loop: CSVEFACGYTF. The CDR3 DNA reads as TGCAGCGTTGAGTTTGCCTGTGGCTACACCTTC. The chain uses TRBV29-1 and TRBJ1-2; D gene unclear. CDR1 and CDR2 from the germline V gene are SQVTM and ANQGSEA. The CDR3 runs to 11 residues. The germline V and J ends were trimmed by 3 bases and 7 bases, with 9 bases remaining between them.

This chain connects TRBV25-1 to TRBJ2-1; 9 nucleotides agree with TRBD1. Per the germline V gene, CDR1 is MGHDK and CDR2 is SYGVNS. Trimming at V came to 5 bases and at J to 9 bases, leaving 8 bases not matched to a gene. The CDR3 totals 14 residues. CDR3 residues: CASSRGQGTCEQFF. CDR3 bases: TGTGCCAGCAGTAGGGGACAGGGTACATGTGAGCAGTTCTTC.

The chain links TRBV4-1 to TRBJ1-2; 7 nucleotides line up with TRBD1. Germline values: CDR1 MGHRA, CDR2 YSYEKL. This CDR3 comprises 19 residues. V lost 4 bases and J lost 3; bases outside the gene matches: 20. The CDR3 DNA is TGCGCCAGCAGCCGGAAAAATATTGGGACAGAACGCCTTCACTATGGCTACACCTTC. Translated: CASSRKNIGTERLHYGYTF.

The chain recombines TRBV24-1 with TRBJ2-2, with D unresolved. Trimming left V 5 bases short and J 6 bases short, with 12 bases between. Looked up from germline, CDR1 is KGHDR and CDR2 is SFDVKD. The CDR3 is 14 residues long. The CDR3 is CATSAKAGPGELFF. CDR3 in DNA: TGTGCCACCAGTGCGAAGGCAGGTCCCGGGGAGCTGTTTTTT.

The V gene is TRBV20-1, the J gene TRBJ2-7; D unresolved. The germline V and J ends were trimmed by 3 bases and 4 bases, with 10 bases remaining between them. The CDR3 contains 12 residues. CDR1 is DFQATT and CDR2 is SNEGSKA in the germline V gene (reference sequence). The CDR3 loop reads CSARVLGYEQYF. The CDR3 region has the DNA TGCAGTGCTAGGGTTTTGGGATACGAGCAGTACTTC.

The rearrangement links TRBV15 to TRBJ2-1, with 9 bases aligning to TRBD1. V lost 3 bases, J lost 8 bases, and 11 bases stayed unmatched. Germline V gives CDR1 LNHNV, CDR2 YYDKDF (reference sequence). The CDR3 loop spans 16 amino acids. The CDR3 sequence: CATSSSPGQGRDEQFF. For the CDR3, the DNA is TGTGCCACCAGCAGTTCTCCGGGACAGGGTCGCGATGAGCAGTTCTTC.

This clonotype was recorded once. The rearrangement joins TRBV4-1 to TRBJ2-4; D possibly corresponds to TRBD2 (6 bases). V lost 3 bases and J lost 1, with 13 bases in between. Germline V gene data show CDR1 as MGHRA and CDR2 as YSYEKL. The CDR3 runs to 16 residues. CDR3 protein: CASSQFGGLAKNIQYF. Here the CDR3 DNA reads TGCGCCAGCAGCCAGTTCGGGGGTTTGGCCAAAAACATTCAGTACTTC.

This clonotype was detected only once. This chain connects TRBV7-9 to TRBJ2-7; D uncertain. The CDR3 is 14 amino acids. V shed 3 bases and J shed 1 base, with 10 bases lying between them. CDR1 is SEHNR, CDR2 FQNEAQ, per germline (reference sequence). As DNA, the CDR3 is TGTGCCAGCAGCTTCCCAGAAAGGTCCTACGAGCAGTACTTC. Its protein is CASSFPERSYEQYF.

The chain has TRBV20-1 and TRBJ2-1; no clear D gene. V lost 3 bases, J lost 6 bases, and 24 bases lay in between. Per germline, CDR1 DFQATT and CDR2 SNEGSKA (reference sequence). CDR3 length equals 17 residues. CDR3 DNA sequence: TGCAGTGCTAGGCCCACCTTACACCTTGTCCGCGGCAATGAGCAGTTCTTC. This encodes CSARPTLHLVRGNEQFF.

This clonotype was detected a few times. This chain links TRBV4-1 with TRBJ2-7, with 9 positions matching TRBD1. With V trimmed by 0 bases and J by 3 bases, 3 bases remained unmatched. CDR1 and CDR2 from the germline V gene are MGHRA and YSYEKL. The CDR3 sequence is 15 residues long. The CDR3: CASSQDGQGYYEQYF. For the CDR3, the DNA is TGCGCCAGCAGCCAAGATGGACAGGGGTACTACGAGCAGTACTTC.

The chain joins TRBV4-2 to TRBJ2-2; D call uncertain. The CDR3 loop spans 10 amino acids. The V gene's germline CDR1 is LGHNA and CDR2 YNFKEQ. V was cut by 1 base and J by 9 bases, with 0 bases left in between. The CDR3 protein is CASSQGELFF. CDR3 in DNA: TGTGCCAGCAGCCAAGGGGAGCTGTTTTTT.

The rearrangement uses TRBV9 and TRBJ2-5; 8 bases agree with TRBD2. The CDR3 length is 21 residues. V lost 0 bases and J lost 0; bases outside the gene matches: 19. Germline V gene lookup returns CDR1 SGDLS and CDR2 YYNGEE. The CDR3 sequence is CASSVEAWRGLEITYQETQYF. The CDR3 coding sequence is TGTGCCAGCAGCGTAGAGGCATGGCGGGGACTAGAGATCACCTACCAAGAGACCCAGTACTTC.

V gene TRBV12-5 combines with J gene TRBJ2-4, with a tentative D call TRBD2 (6 bases). V was pared by 2 bases and J by 4 bases, with 21 bases between. The CDR3 loop spans 18 amino acids. CDR1 is LGHNT, CDR2 FRNRAP, per germline. The CDR3 nucleotides read TGTGCTAGTGGTTTGTATTCCCCGCGCGGGGTAATTAAAAACATTCAGTACTTC. This encodes CASGLYSPRGVIKNIQYF.

On this clonotype itself: The junction departs from the called germline gene at one end, perhaps through a read error. The chain couples TRBV7-9 to TRBJ2-1, with D possibly TRBD1 on 5 matching bases. This CDR3 comprises 15 residues. Germline V gives CDR1 SEHNR, CDR2 FQNEAQ (reference sequence). CDR3 DNA: TGTACCAGCAGCTTGATGCCTTCAGGGTACAATGAGCAGTTCTTC. Translating gives CTSSLMPSGYNEQFF.

The V and J genes are TRBV6-1 and TRBJ2-2; no clear D. CDR1 is MNHNS, CDR2 SASEGT, per germline. There are 14 residues in the CDR3. V was shortened by 8 bases and J by 3 bases, with 13 bases between the two germline ends. This CDR3 is CASHIRWDTGELFF. CDR3 coding DNA: TGTGCCAGCCATATTAGGTGGGACACCGGGGAGCTGTTTTTT.